Listed below are T cell receptor beta chains from one sample, sequenced in a study of blood T cells in healthy people across ages. TCRdb fed the 5' RACE reads into MiXCR, producing one record per CDR3 protein. The repertoire holds hundreds of thousands of distinct CDR3 sequences, with roughly 50% as singletons. Sequences were obtained from blood. The source is a man between 35 and 55 years old in good health. Both conserved end residues are part of each CDR3. The order of the fields is V gene, J gene, D gene, clone size, CDR3 protein, CDR3 DNA. D genes are given only for firm matches. Some rows have no size entry. The others give once, few or many, or a class for an expanded clone.

TRBV27,TRBJ2-5,.,.,CASSLQTGTLETQYF,TGTGCCAGCAGTTTACAAACAGGGACTTTGGAGACCCAGTACTTC
TRBV18,TRBJ2-7,TRBD1,.,CASSPDGDRGYEQYF,TGTGCCAGCTCACCAGATGGGGACAGGGGCTACGAGCAGTACTTC
TRBV15,TRBJ1-1,.,few,CATSRDGGRTEAFF,TGTGCCACCAGCAGAGATGGGGGGCGGACTGAAGCTTTCTTT
TRBV7-2,TRBJ2-1,TRBD1,.,CASSLDRGNYNEQFF,TGTGCCAGCAGCTTAGACAGGGGGAATTACAATGAGCAGTTCTTC
TRBV9,TRBJ2-5,TRBD1,.,CASSVGPQGAGETQYF,TGTGCCAGCAGCGTAGGCCCCCAGGGGGCAGGAGAGACCCAGTACTTC
TRBV24-1,TRBJ2-7,.,.,CATSDWRQKQYF,TGTGCCACCAGTGATTGGAGGCAGAAGCAGTACTTC
TRBV4-2,TRBJ2-5,.,.,CASSLKEGGKETQYF,TGTGCCAGCAGCCTGAAAGAGGGCGGGAAAGAGACCCAGTACTTC
TRBV6-1,TRBJ1-2,.,.,CASSVGNRNYGYTF,TGTGCCAGCAGTGTGGGGAACAGGAACTATGGCTACACCTTC
TRBV2,TRBJ1-4,.,.,CASNRRTGMGNEKLFF,TGTGCCAGCAATCGGAGGACGGGCATGGGTAATGAAAAACTGTTTTTT
TRBV7-2,TRBJ2-1,.,.,CASSWTPSSYNEQFF,TGTGCCAGCAGCTGGACTCCCAGCTCCTACAATGAGCAGTTCTTC
TRBV28,TRBJ2-3,TRBD2,.,CASKLAGGPYGVCTDTQYF,TGTGCCAGCAAACTAGCGGGAGGGCCTTACGGCGTATGCACAGATACGCAGTATTTT
TRBV9,TRBJ2-3,.,.,CASSVFGDTDTQYF,TGTGCCAGCAGCGTATTCGGGGACACAGATACGCAGTATTTT
TRBV12-3/TRBV12-4,TRBJ2-3,.,.,CASTRGQGTDTQYF,TGTGCCAGCACCCGGGGGCAGGGTACAGATACGCAGTATTTT
TRBV5-1,TRBJ2-1,.,.,CASSLVPGRIDEQFF,TGCGCCAGCAGCTTGGTTCCGGGACGCATCGATGAGCAGTTCTTC
TRBV15,TRBJ2-1,.,.,CATSTEDVSYEQFF,TGTGCCACCAGCACTGAGGACGTTAGCTATGAGCAGTTCTTC
TRBV10-2,TRBJ1-2,.,.,CASRERGDGYTF,TGCGCCAGCAGGGAAAGAGGGGATGGCTACACCTTC
TRBV29-1,TRBJ1-4,.,.,CSVDMGGSANEKLFF,TGCAGCGTTGATATGGGGGGGTCAGCTAATGAAAAACTGTTTTTT
TRBV20-1,TRBJ2-5,.,few,CSARRWAQETQYF,TGCAGTGCTAGAAGGTGGGCCCAAGAGACCCAGTACTTC
TRBV6-5,TRBJ2-1,.,.,CASSRTQLKEQFF,TGTGCCAGCAGTCGGACCCAACTGAAGGAGCAGTTCTTC
TRBV15,TRBJ2-1,.,.,CTTSREKLSYNEQFF,TGTACCACCAGCAGAGAAAAGCTGTCCTACAATGAGCAGTTCTTC
TRBV4-3,TRBJ2-5,.,few,CASSQGTLASQETQYF,TGCGCCAGCAGCCAAGGGACTCTAGCGTCACAAGAGACCCAGTACTTC
TRBV20-1,TRBJ1-2,TRBD1,.,CSASSRTGRTGVYGYTF,TGCAGTGCTAGCTCCAGGACAGGGCGGACCGGAGTCTATGGCTACACCTTC
TRBV28,TRBJ1-1,.,.,CASSSRQLENTEAFF,TGTGCCAGCAGTTCTCGACAGCTAGAGAACACTGAAGCTTTCTTT
TRBV20-1,TRBJ1-6,.,.,CSARIGGRRGSPLHF,TGCAGTGCTAGAATTGGCGGCAGGAGGGGCTCACCCCTCCACTTT
TRBV3-1,TRBJ2-3,TRBD1,.,CASSPQGYTQYF,TGTGCCAGCAGCCCACAGGGGTATACGCAGTATTTT
TRBV2,TRBJ2-1,TRBD2,.,CASKKRGDDEQFF,TGTGCCAGCAAGAAGCGGGGGGACGATGAGCAGTTCTTC
TRBV7-2,TRBJ1-4,.,few,CASSLDRVNEKLFF,TGTGCCAGCAGCTTAGACAGGGTTAATGAAAAACTGTTTTTT
TRBV7-6,TRBJ1-2,.,.,CASSPEMAAVNYGYTF,TGTGCCAGCAGCCCGGAGATGGCAGCTGTAAACTATGGCTACACCTTC
TRBV3-1,TRBJ2-2,.,once,CASSSKNTGELFF,TGTGCCAGCAGCTCAAAGAACACCGGGGAGCTGTTTTTT
TRBV7-9,TRBJ2-1,TRBD2,.,CASSLGTSGIFDEQFF,TGTGCCAGCAGCTTAGGGACTAGCGGGATTTTCGATGAGCAGTTCTTC
TRBV5-1,TRBJ1-1,TRBD1,.,CASNNRGKAFF,TGCGCCAGCAACAACAGGGGTAAAGCTTTCTTT
TRBV6-5,TRBJ1-5,.,.,CASSYRAGIEGYSNQPQHF,TGTGCCAGCAGTTACCGCGCCGGCATTGAGGGGTATAGCAATCAGCCCCAGCATTTT
TRBV7-3,TRBJ2-1,.,.,CAGRRCEQFF,TGTGCCGGCCGCCGTTGTGAGCAGTTCTTC
TRBV20-1,TRBJ1-5,.,.,CSAISYRENQPQHF,TGCAGTGCTATTTCATATCGAGAGAATCAGCCCCAGCATTTT
TRBV4-2,TRBJ1-4,.,.,CASSQDIEGPEKLFF,TGTGCCAGCAGCCAAGACATAGAGGGTCCCGAAAAACTGTTTTTT
TRBV28,TRBJ2-7,.,once,CASIFGGKTYEQYF,TGTGCCAGCATCTTCGGGGGCAAGACATACGAGCAGTACTTC
TRBV6-5,TRBJ2-5,TRBD2,.,CASSPSGSSETQYF,TGTGCCAGCAGCCCAAGCGGGAGCAGTGAGACCCAGTACTTC
TRBV3-1,TRBJ2-7,.,.,CASSQEGSGRSEQYF,TGTGCCAGCAGCCAAGAAGGGTCGGGTAGGTCCGAGCAGTACTTC
TRBV10-3,TRBJ2-6,.,.,CAISAGSGANVLTF,TGTGCCATCAGTGCCGGGTCCGGGGCCAACGTCCTGACTTTC
TRBV7-2,TRBJ2-5,TRBD1,.,CASSVDQGEQYF,TGTGCCAGCAGCGTAGACCAGGGGGAGCAGTACTTC
TRBV7-2,TRBJ2-3,.,.,CASSEDPIITDTQYF,TGTGCCAGCAGCGAAGATCCCATTATCACAGATACGCAGTATTTT
TRBV24-1,TRBJ2-5,TRBD2,.,CATSDLGTSGEKETQYF,TGTGCCACCAGTGACCTAGGGACTAGCGGTGAAAAAGAGACCCAGTACTTC
TRBV28,TRBJ2-7,TRBD1,.,CASSDPDRVNDYEQYF,TGTGCCAGCAGTGACCCCGACAGGGTGAATGACTACGAGCAGTACTTC
TRBV9,TRBJ2-1,.,.,CASSVSPSHGFNEQFF,TGTGCCAGCAGCGTATCTCCTAGCCATGGGTTCAATGAGCAGTTCTTC
TRBV12-3/TRBV12-4,TRBJ1-1,.,.,CASRLRQGYFTEAFF,TGTGCCAGCAGATTGCGGCAGGGCTATTTCACTGAAGCTTTCTTT
TRBV20-1,TRBJ2-3,.,.,CSAGDVAYRDTQYF,TGCAGTGCTGGGGATGTGGCCTACAGAGATACGCAGTATTTT
TRBV20-1,TRBJ2-3,.,.,CSARDRAGSRTTDTQYF,TGCAGTGCTAGAGATCGAGCGGGCTCCAGGACCACAGATACGCAGTATTTT
TRBV12-3/TRBV12-4,TRBJ2-7,TRBD2,few,CASSLQAGGYEQYF,TGTGCCAGCAGCCTACAAGCGGGAGGATACGAGCAGTACTTC
TRBV7-2,TRBJ2-1,TRBD2,.,CASSSGVLAGGVNEQFF,TGTGCCAGCAGCTCCGGTGTTTTAGCGGGAGGCGTGAATGAGCAGTTCTTC